The 19 T cell receptor beta chains below all came from one sample that was sequenced in a study of blood T cell repertoires in COVID-19. The method was immunoSEQ multiplex PCR; TCRdb's version includes in-frame clones alone and lacks a portion of them. The top ten hold 12% of the sample, which has more than 150,000 clones, 75% to 85% seen once. Source material: peripheral blood. The receptor set was obtained from a woman of 80 years or more with COVID-19, enrolled during active disease.

This sequence joins TRBV7-9 and TRBJ1-6, with D uncertain. This CDR3 has 14 residues. The V gene's germline CDR1 is SEHNR and CDR2 FQNEAQ (reference sequence). V shed 4 bases and J shed 6 bases, with 10 bases lying between them. The CDR3 region has the DNA TGTGCCAGCAGCTCCGGACTGGTTAATTCACCCCTCCACTTT. Amino acid sequence: CASSSGLVNSPLHF.

The rearrangement joins TRBV12-3 or TRBV12-4 to TRBJ2-7; TRBD1 aligns across 7 bases. The CDR3 consists of 12 residues. J gave up 8 bases and V 7 bases, and 8 bases lay outside the gene matches. CDR3 coding DNA: TGTGCCAGCAACCTAGGGGGCGCTCAGCAGTACTTC. Protein: CASNLGGAQQYF.

Here the CDR3 reads CASSPYARQAQIDGYTF. The CDR3 nucleotides read TGTGCCAGCAGCCCGTACGCTAGACAGGCCCAGATAGACGGCTACACCTTC. V usage is TRBV4-2 and J usage is TRBJ1-2; TRBD1 might be the D (6 bases). Germline V lookup: CDR1 LGHNA, CDR2 YNFKEQ. Trimming removed 4 bases at V and 8 bases at J, with 26 bases between. The CDR3 consists of 17 residues.

This clone occurred once. The J gene is TRBJ1-3, the V gene TRBV6-5, with 9 bases fitting TRBD1. The CDR3 loop spans 15 amino acids. Germline CDR1 and CDR2: MNHEY and SVGAGI. After removal of 2 bases from V and 6 bases from J, the junction contained 5 bases not matched to a gene. The CDR3 here is CASSYGDRELNTIYF. The CDR3 coding sequence is TGTGCCAGCAGTTACGGGGACAGGGAATTAAACACCATATATTTT.

V gene TRBV5-4 combines with J gene TRBJ1-2, with 8 bases fitting TRBD1. Germline trimming cut 4 bases from V and 2 bases from J; bases unmatched to any gene: 7. Germline V lookup: CDR1 SGHNT, CDR2 YYREEE (reference sequence). The length of the CDR3 is 15 residues. The CDR3: CASSARTGINYGYTF. For the CDR3, the DNA is TGTGCCAGCAGCGCCCGGACAGGGATAAACTATGGCTACACCTTC.

This clone was counted a few times. J is TRBJ2-2 and V is TRBV6-5; 9 nucleotides agree with TRBD2. This CDR3 comprises 16 residues. The V segment lost 2 bases and the J segment 4 bases; nucleotides outside the gene matches: 5. CDR1 and CDR2 from the germline V gene are MNHEY and SVGAGI. The CDR3, as DNA: TGTGCCAGCAGTTACCCACTAGCGGGCGGCACCGGGGAGCTGTTTTTT. Its translation: CASSYPLAGGTGELFF.

The chain employs TRBV4-3 and TRBJ1-2; 7 nucleotides align to TRBD1. The V segment lost 4 bases and the J segment 4 bases; nucleotides outside the gene matches: 3. CDR1 LGHNA and CDR2 YSLEER come from the germline V gene. This CDR3 region has 13 residues. CDR3 sequence reads: CASSRGQVYGYTF. CDR3 bases: TGCGCCAGCAGCCGCGGACAGGTCTATGGCTACACCTTC.

This clone has a count of ten or more. DNA of the CDR3: TGTGCCAGCAGCCAAGGACAGGGCACTGAAGCTTTCTTT. Encoded protein: CASSQGQGTEAFF. The chain couples TRBV14 to TRBJ1-1, with 7 bases fitting TRBD1. The CDR3 runs 13 residues. Germline assignment: CDR1 SGHDN and CDR2 FVKESK. The junction had 0 bases not matched to a gene; V was cut back by 1 base and J by 4 bases.

This chain connects TRBV20-1 to TRBJ2-7; D unresolved. Trimming removed 3 bases at V and 0 bases at J, with 15 bases between. Germline V lookup: CDR1 DFQATT, CDR2 SNEGSKA (reference sequence). This CDR3 contains 15 residues. This CDR3 reads CSASSKARSSYEQYF. CDR3 DNA sequence: TGCAGTGCTAGTTCCAAAGCGAGGAGCTCCTACGAGCAGTACTTC.

The chain recombines TRBV5-4 with TRBJ1-1, with TRBD1 matching over 9 bases. The CDR3 is 16 amino acids. The V gene's germline CDR1 is SGHNT and CDR2 YYREEE (reference sequence). Trimming at V came to 4 bases and at J to 0 bases, leaving 7 bases not matched to a gene. The CDR3 region is CASSPGQGSLNTEAFF. Written as DNA, the CDR3 is TGTGCCAGCAGCCCGGGACAGGGTAGTTTGAACACTGAAGCTTTCTTT.

V usage is TRBV7-9 and J usage is TRBJ2-7, with D perhaps matching TRBD1 (6 bases). V lost 3 bases, J lost 3 bases, and 9 bases lay in between. This CDR3 has 13 amino acids. Germline CDR1 SEHNR, CDR2 FQNEAQ (reference sequence). The CDR3 is CASSLGHNYEQYF. The CDR3 DNA is TGTGCCAGCAGCTTGGGACATAACTACGAGCAGTACTTC.

V is TRBV28 and J is TRBJ2-1; 9 positions match TRBD2. Germline V gene sequence: CDR1 MDHEN, CDR2 SYDVKM. The trim removed 2 bases at V and 2 bases at J, leaving 10 bases unmatched. The CDR3 spans 18 residues. DNA of the CDR3: TGTGCCAGCAGTTTAATAATCCTAGCGGGACCGACCTACAATGAGCAGTTCTTC. As protein: CASSLIILAGPTYNEQFF.

This chain joins TRBV2 and TRBJ1-5; TRBD1 matches 11 bases. In germline, CDR1 is SNHLY, CDR2 FYNNEI. V lost 5 bases and J lost 2; bases outside the gene matches: 8. The CDR3 is made up of 17 amino acids. The CDR3 DNA reads as TGTGCCAGCAGTCCCGGGACAGGGGGAAGAGGCAATCAGCCCCAGCATTTT. Protein: CASSPGTGGRGNQPQHF.

A single count supports this clone. V gene TRBV2 combines with J gene TRBJ1-4, with 7 bases fitting TRBD1. CDR3 size: 13 residues. The ends lost 11 bases at V and 5 bases at J; junction bases unmatched: 8. Germline V gene lookup returns CDR1 SNHLY and CDR2 FYNNEI. This CDR3 reads CALKTGWNEKLFF. The CDR3 DNA is TGTGCCTTAAAGACAGGGTGGAATGAAAAACTGTTTTTT.

This clone was recorded once. This chain uses TRBV27 with TRBJ2-3; 13 bases match TRBD2. CDR1 is MNHEY, CDR2 SMNVEV, per germline (reference sequence). The CDR3 has 15 residues. The trim removed 2 bases at V and 6 bases at J, leaving 2 bases unmatched. CDR3 coding DNA: TGTGCCAGCAGTTTAGGGACTAGCGGGACTGATACGCAGTATTTT. Amino acids: CASSLGTSGTDTQYF.

J is TRBJ1-2 and V is TRBV10-3, with a weak D call TRBD1 (6 bases). In germline, CDR1 is ENHRY, CDR2 SYGVKD. Between the trimmed V and J ends, which lost 3 bases and 6 bases, there was a span of 8 bases. The CDR3 is 12 residues long. The CDR3 DNA reads as TGTGCCATCAGTGACAGGGGAGATGGCTACACCTTC. Translation gives CAISDRGDGYTF.

This clone was observed once. The chain uses TRBV11-3 and TRBJ2-1, with TRBD2 matching 16 bases. The CDR3 loop spans 16 amino acids. From germline, CDR1 is SGHNT and CDR2 YENEEA. The J segment lost 9 bases and the V segment lost 5 bases, leaving 7 bases of the junction unmatched. CDR3 nucleotide sequence: TGTGCCAGCAGCCCGGGACTAGCGGGAGGGTGGAGTGAGCAGTTCTTC. It is translated as CASSPGLAGGWSEQFF.

The chain is built from TRBV12-3 or TRBV12-4 and TRBJ1-1; 7 nucleotides line up with TRBD1. Unmatched junction bases numbered 2, after V lost 4 bases and J lost 3 bases. CDR3 length: 13 amino acids. Written as DNA, the CDR3 is TGTGCCAGCAGTTCCGGACAGGACACTGAAGCTTTCTTT. It codes for CASSSGQDTEAFF.

The chain couples TRBV15 to TRBJ2-5; 7 bases are shared with TRBD1. The CDR3 is 15 amino acids. The germline V gene has CDR1 LNHNV and CDR2 YYDKDF (reference sequence). Trimming cost V 1 base and J 5 bases; bases outside gene matches: 7. CDR3 nucleotides: TGTGCCACCAGCAGAGCGTTCGACAGGGTGGAGACCCAGTACTTC. Its translation: CATSRAFDRVETQYF.